What follows is one T cell receptor (beta chain) and its context. This clone was recorded a few times. This clone's antigen is unknown. No base quality information exists; no much larger clone differs at one position. The sample comes from a study of beta chain features in type 1 diabetes (dated by TCRdb to 2016 to 2018). About the investigation overall: Mean age, gender distribution, total cell number and subset yield were not different between patients and healthy donors. Naive and central memory subsets were obtained from all 30 or so donors, but regulatory and stem cell-like memory subsets were isolated from only 8 patients and about eight healthy donors. In the study, recently diagnosed type 1 diabetes patients and matched healthy donors were compared on the TCRB repertoires of their sorted circulating CD4+ T cell subsets. Across all samples, about 110 million sorted cells were examined, and cell number per subset correlated strongly with RNA yield.

V loses 4 bases, J loses 4 bases, and the germline ends lie 13 bases apart. CDR1 and CDR2, looked up from the germline V gene, are SQVTM and ANQGSEA. Taken from cysteine to phenylalanine, the CDR3 has 13 residues. Just CDR3 DNA is preserved here, 39 bases in frame from base 1. A single peripheral blood draw of about 120 mL on average was collected from each donor into heparinised tubes. A BD FACSAria II was used to sort naive, central memory, regulatory and stem cell-like memory CD4+ T cells with a panel that included CD45RO, CCR7, CD25, CD127, CD95 and CD27. A purity above 95% was achieved for all sorted populations. PBMCs were isolated immediately by Lymphoprep density gradient centrifugation and stained directly without culture. So that batch effects would be minimized, each experiment stained and sorted samples in pairs, pairing one healthy donor with one patient. The investigation overall reported the following: Naive, central memory and regulatory TCRB repertoires appeared to be more similar among patients than among healthy donors. Patients with type 1 diabetes made fewer insertions and deleted more nucleotides at VDJ recombination sites, implying thymic rearrangement abnormalities. Sequencing cDNA rather than genomic DNA could over-represent highly expressing activated cells, although activation and CD3 levels did not differ between groups. Shorter templates might be favored by PCR, yet because patient and control samples were amplified and corrected together, any such skew would affect both groups equally. In all four CD4+ subsets, TCRB CDR3 length was moderately but significantly shorter in type 1 diabetes patients. Because the HLA sub-analyses included only small numbers of individuals, any influence of HLA type on TCRB rearrangement was left unresolved.

The entire isolated RNA was reverse transcribed using the High Capacity cDNA Reverse Transcription Kit, and thus expressed TCRB transcripts were sequenced. Deep immunoSEQ sequencing was applied to naive, central memory and regulatory T cell samples, giving an average of around 3.4 million total reads per sample. After sorted cells were lysed in RLT buffer, RNA was extracted with DNase-treated RNeasy Micro or Mini kits, with the choice depending on cell number. To prevent cross-contamination, every cell subset was processed on its own, while patient and healthy donor samples were processed together. Using the immunoSEQ multiplex PCR, TCRB sequences were amplified from cDNA into 87-bp fragments spanning the CDR3 region. Sequencing of the amplicons was performed on the Illumina HiSeq platform. The authors' analysis ran thus. Synthetic template baselines were used to correct PCR bias computationally, reads within Hamming distance 2 were collapsed together, and singletons that could not be merged were discarded. Reads were aligned to IMGT to assign V, D and J genes, CDR3 length, and insertions or deletions at six rearrangement sites. Within each subset, clonotype counts were normalized to the number of sorted cells before true diversity and Gini coefficients were calculated with the tcR R package. The overlap coefficient, calculated on TCRB nucleotide sequences, was used to quantify repertoire sharing. Out-of-frame TCRB sequences from naive cells were analyzed as a proxy for the pre-selection repertoire. TCRdb obtained this table from immuneACCESS and retained in-frame rearrangements with V and J assigned. These tables miss some clones; where compared with another copy, unresolved V genes account for less than half of the shortfall, and the remainder is unexplained. For V, J and clone size, that table is used; D and trimming come from the DNA. Counted in this sample were around 400,000 clones; about 15% of them appeared once. Of the sample, approximately 0.019% falls within the top ten clones.

This receptor was identified in a woman under 30 in good health. The sequenced sample consisted of naive CD4+ T cells from blood. The cell subset or site label for this specimen denotes: true naive CD4+ T cells. The chain is assembled from TRBV29-1 and TRBJ1-1; the D gene is perhaps TRBD1, on 5 matching bases. The sequence in DNA is TGCAGCGTTGGAAGACAGCCGGGCACTGAAGCTTTCTTT. Translated, it gives CSVGRQPGTEAFF.